This T cell receptor beta chain comes out of a study of T-cell memory formation after mild COVID-19. TCRdb recomputed calls from the 5' RACE reads with MiXCR, one row per CDR3 protein. The sample lists 140,000 to 150,000 distinct CDR3 sequences, about 5.7% occurring once. As concerns this clonotype: Its antigen is undetermined.

The V and J ends lost 3 bases and 3 bases, in that order; junction bases with no gene match: 1. The CDR3 length is 15 residues. Per germline, CDR1 KGHDR and CDR2 SFDVKD. General study results and limits: Day 15 to 85 contracting clones showed balanced CD4/CD8; later expanders leaned CD4+.

This sequence originates from an adult woman who had mild COVID-19 (a few samples of this study predate the infection). Cell type and time point are not known. The J gene is TRBJ2-3, the V gene TRBV24-1; 11 nucleotides agree with TRBD2. The material sequenced was PBMCs or a T cell subset sorted from them (not recorded which). The CDR3 region has the DNA TGTGCCACCAGTGATCCTAGCGGGAGGACAGATACGCAGTATTTT. Protein sequence: CATSDPSGRTDTQYF.